The clone carrying this T cell receptor beta chain was detected many times. Germline-derived CDR1 and CDR2 are SGHRS and YFSETQ. CDR3 length: 15 amino acids. V was clipped by 0 bases and J by 1 base, with 8 bases between them. A single record per CDR3 protein comes from TCRdb applying MiXCR to the 5' RACE reads. Among about 64,000 distinct CDR3 sequences listed, 22% were seen once. The chain is built from TRBV5-1 and TRBJ1-5, with no clear D. This receptor was obtained from a female donor with breast cancer. The sequencing input was memory CD4+ T cells sorted from a lymph node. Noted subset: memory CD4+ T cells, CD4+CD45RO+CD25-. CDR3: CASSLAGRSNQPQHF. Here the CDR3 DNA reads TGCGCCAGCAGCTTGGCTGGAAGAAGCAATCAGCCCCAGCATTTT.